These 28 T cell receptor beta chains came from one sample sequenced in a study of cytomegalovirus exposure and HLA in healthy donors. It was with 60 Vbeta and 13 Jbeta primers that the PCR ran. TCRdb's copy holds only in-frame clones and misses some; the assay was immunoSEQ multiplex PCR. The repertoire consists of more than 80,000 clones, with about 81% occurring once and the leading ten covering around 2.6%. Sequencing was done on a sample of PBMCs. These receptor sequences come from a male donor in good health and CMV-seropositive.

The V and J genes are TRBV11-1 and TRBJ2-7, with TRBD2 as a possible D gene (6 bases). The ends were cut back, 1 base at V and 1 base at J, with 14 bases in the middle. Germline V lookup: CDR1 SGHAT, CDR2 FQDESV (reference sequence). CDR3 size: 16 residues. Here the CDR3 DNA reads TGTGCCAGCAGCTTAGTAGGAGGGGCGGCATCCTACGAGCAGTACTTC. Translated, it gives CASSLVGGAASYEQYF.

The chain uses TRBV5-1 and TRBJ2-3; D is possibly TRBD2 (5 bases). Germline loops: CDR1 SGHRS, CDR2 YFSETQ. V lost 4 bases and J lost 0, with 15 bases in between. The CDR3 spans 16 residues. CDR3 sequence reads: CASSRGHEASTDTQYF. The CDR3 DNA is TGCGCCAGCAGCCGAGGGCATGAGGCTAGCACAGATACGCAGTATTTT.

The chain is built from TRBV9 and TRBJ2-3, with TRBD2 matching 11 bases. The trim removed 0 bases at V and 3 bases at J, leaving 3 bases unmatched. CDR1 SGDLS and CDR2 YYNGEE come from the germline V gene. CDR3 length: 16 residues. DNA of the CDR3: TGTGCCAGCAGCGTAGATAGCGGGGGGGGTACAGATACGCAGTATTTT. Translated, it gives CASSVDSGGGTDTQYF.

As DNA, the CDR3 is TGTGCCAGTAGTCCCACCCCTAGGGGGAATGAGCAGTTCTTC. Translating gives CASSPTPRGNEQFF. V is TRBV19 and J is TRBJ2-1, with a weak D call TRBD1 (6 bases). Trimming took off 5 bases at V and 7 bases at J, with 15 bases between the two ends. The CDR3 is 14 residues long. From germline, CDR1 is LNHDA and CDR2 SQIVND (reference sequence).

The CDR3 bases are TGTGCCAGCAGTTTATTTCCGGGACAGGGGAACACTGAAGCTTTCTTT. Amino acid sequence: CASSLFPGQGNTEAFF. The chain recombines TRBV28 with TRBJ1-1, with 9 nucleotides matching TRBD1. With V trimmed by 1 base and J by 1 base, 4 bases remained unmatched. The germline V gene has CDR1 MDHEN and CDR2 SYDVKM. This CDR3 has 16 residues. Filled out from reference TRBV28 and TRBJ1-1, the complete variable domain reads DVKVTQSSRYLVKRTGEKVFLECVQDMDHENMFWYRQDPGLGLRLIYFSYDVKMKEKGDIPEGYSVSREKKERFSLILESASTNQTSMYLCASSLFPGQGNTEAFFGQGTRLTVV.

The CDR3 protein is CASSVEDSNEQFF. Written as DNA, the CDR3 is TGTGCCAGCAGCGTAGAAGACAGCAATGAGCAGTTCTTC. This chain connects TRBV9 to TRBJ2-1, with TRBD1 as a possible D gene (5 bases). The V gene's germline CDR1 is SGDLS and CDR2 YYNGEE. This CDR3 has 13 residues. With 0 bases removed from V and 6 bases from J, the gap between germline ends came to 7 bases.

This clone was detected a few times. V gene TRBV6-6 combines with J gene TRBJ2-7; D might be TRBD1 (5 bases). CDR1 MNHNY and CDR2 SVGAGI come from the germline V gene (reference sequence). The CDR3 is 12 amino acids. V gave up 5 bases and J gave up 4 bases, with 9 bases separating them. The CDR3 sequence is CASSSSGYEQYF. The CDR3 region has the DNA TGTGCCAGCAGTAGCTCAGGGTACGAGCAGTACTTC.

J is TRBJ2-5 and V is TRBV5-4; the D gene is possibly TRBD1 (5 bases). The V gene's germline CDR1 is SGHNT and CDR2 YYREEE (reference sequence). V was trimmed by 3 bases and J by 2 bases, leaving 14 bases between them. There are 15 residues in the CDR3. CDR3 bases: TGTGCCAGCAGCTACCCGAGGACACAACAAGAGACCCAGTACTTC. Translated, it gives CASSYPRTQQETQYF.

The V and J genes are TRBV7-3 and TRBJ2-1, with TRBD2 matching 11 bases. Germline-derived CDR1 and CDR2 are SGHTA and FQGTGA. The V gene end was trimmed by 4 bases and the J gene end by 7 bases; junction bases not matched to a gene: 9. The CDR3 covers 16 residues. CDR3 sequence: CASSSVSGGARNEQFF. The CDR3 DNA follows: TGTGCCAGCAGCTCAGTTAGCGGGGGGGCCCGGAATGAGCAGTTCTTC.

This clone was seen once. The chain carries TRBV6-6 and TRBJ2-7; possibly TRBD1 for D (5 bases). CDR1 is MNHNY and CDR2 is SVGAGI in the germline V gene (reference sequence). The V and J ends lost 10 bases and 5 bases respectively, with 15 bases between them. The CDR3 consists of 12 residues. The CDR3 is CATTQGSDEQYF. The DNA of the CDR3 is TGTGCCACCACGCAGGGTTCGGACGAGCAGTACTTC.

The rearrangement links TRBV5-1 to TRBJ1-1, with 9 bases matching TRBD1. CDR3 size: 17 residues. CDR1 and CDR2 from the germline V gene are SGHRS and YFSETQ. The V segment lost 2 bases and the J segment 2 bases; nucleotides outside the gene matches: 10. The CDR3 here is CASSLGQGNLRNTEAFF. In nucleotides, the CDR3 is TGCGCCAGCAGCTTAGGACAGGGGAATTTGCGAAACACTGAAGCTTTCTTT.

The V gene is TRBV2, the J gene TRBJ1-2, with 7 bases matching TRBD1. J was trimmed by 2 bases and V by 0 bases; bases with no gene match: 3. This CDR3 comprises 15 residues. CDR1 SNHLY and CDR2 FYNNEI come from the germline V gene. The CDR3 nucleotides are TGTGCCAGCAGTGAAGCGGGACAGCTCAACTATGGCTACACCTTC. This gives the protein CASSEAGQLNYGYTF. Together with reference TRBV2 and TRBJ1-2, the CDR3 gives the full variable domain: EPEVTQTPSHQVTQMGQEVILRCVPISNHLYFYWYRQILGQKVEFLVSFYNNEISEKSEIFDDQFSVERPDGSNFTLKIRSTKLEDSAMYFCASSEAGQLNYGYTFGSGTRLTVV.

V gene TRBV30 combines with J gene TRBJ2-1; D gene unclear. Germline lookup yields CDR1 GTSNPN and CDR2 SVGIG (reference sequence). Trimming pared 6 bases from V and 0 bases from J, leaving 9 bases between. The CDR3 has 13 residues. The CDR3 sequence: CACTRSSYNEQFF. The CDR3 nucleotides read TGTGCCTGTACCCGGAGCTCCTACAATGAGCAGTTCTTC.

The chain uses TRBV9 and TRBJ2-2; 8 positions agree with TRBD2. The V gene end was trimmed by 3 bases and the J gene end by 4 bases; junction bases not matched to a gene: 8. Germline V lookup: CDR1 SGDLS, CDR2 YYNGEE. The CDR3 loop spans 16 amino acids. The CDR3 DNA reads as TGTGCCAGCAGCGGATCCGGGAGGGCCGGCACCGGGGAGCTGTTTTTT. This gives the protein CASSGSGRAGTGELFF.

The chain employs TRBV7-9 and TRBJ1-1, with D unresolved. From germline, CDR1 is SEHNR and CDR2 FQNEAQ (reference sequence). Between the trimmed V and J ends, which lost 5 bases and 7 bases, there was a span of 11 bases. The CDR3 has 12 residues. CDR3 region: CASSRAGSEAFF. CDR3 sequence (DNA): TGTGCCAGCAGCCGGGCGGGGAGTGAAGCTTTCTTT.

This chain's CDR3 is CASSLGSAGSFF. The CDR3 DNA follows: TGCGCCAGCAGCTTGGGGTCAGCCGGGTCTTTCTTT. The rearrangement uses TRBV5-1 and TRBJ1-1; D not certain. From germline, CDR1 is SGHRS and CDR2 YFSETQ. Trimming took off 0 bases at V and 12 bases at J, with 12 bases between the two ends. The CDR3 is 12 residues long.

This clone came up a few times. The chain employs TRBV11-2 and TRBJ2-7, with D maybe TRBD2 (6 bases). The V gene's germline CDR1 is SGHAT and CDR2 FQNNGV. The V end was cut by 5 bases, the J end by 2 bases, with 16 bases between. This CDR3 comprises 15 residues. DNA for the CDR3: TGTGCCAGCAGCCCCCTCTCGGGACTGGCCTACGAGCAGTACTTC. This encodes CASSPLSGLAYEQYF. The full variable domain, rest sourced from reference TRBV11-2 and TRBJ2-7, is EAGVAQSPRYKIIEKRQSVAFWCNPISGHATLYWYQQILGQGPKLLIQFQNNGVVDDSQLPKDRFSAERLKGVDSTLKIQPAKLEDSAVYLCASSPLSGLAYEQYFGPGTRLTVT.

The rearrangement joins TRBV28 to TRBJ1-1, with 8 bases lining up with TRBD1. V was clipped by 10 bases and J by 3 bases; unmatched bases: 4. The CDR3 spans 12 residues. The germline V gene has CDR1 MDHEN and CDR2 SYDVKM. Here the CDR3 reads CATTDRDTEAFF. As DNA, the CDR3 is TGTGCCACTACGGACAGGGACACTGAAGCTTTCTTT.

V usage is TRBV7-3 and J usage is TRBJ1-6; 12 nucleotides match TRBD1. The CDR3 loop spans 14 amino acids. V was clipped by 5 bases and J by 14 bases; unmatched bases: 7. The germline V gene has CDR1 SGHTA and CDR2 FQGTGA. The CDR3 spells CASSPGQGAPTLHF. CDR3 nucleotide sequence: TGTGCCAGCAGCCCGGGACAGGGGGCCCCCACCCTCCACTTT.

The sample holds many counts of this clone. V and J are TRBV4-1 and TRBJ2-6, with D maybe TRBD1 (5 bases). The CDR3 contains 17 residues. V was clipped by 1 base and J by 0 bases, with 10 bases between them. CDR1 and CDR2 (germline): MGHRA, YSYEKL. As DNA, the CDR3 is TGCGCCAGCAGCCAAGGGATTCAGGGCTCTGGGGCCAACGTCCTGACTTTC. As protein: CASSQGIQGSGANVLTF.

The V gene is TRBV9, the J gene TRBJ1-1; D is perhaps TRBD1 (6 bases). Trimming cost V 5 bases and J 4 bases, with 15 bases left between them. The length of the CDR3 is 14 residues. Per the germline V gene, CDR1 is SGDLS and CDR2 is YYNGEE. CDR3 region: CASRRGGAGTEAFF. The CDR3 DNA reads TGTGCCAGCAGGAGGGGGGGGGCCGGCACTGAAGCTTTCTTT.

The rearrangement joins TRBV27 to TRBJ1-2; 9 bases are shared with TRBD1. This CDR3 region has 14 residues. Germline-derived CDR1 and CDR2 are MNHEY and SMNVEV (reference sequence). J gave up 8 bases and V 4 bases, and 8 bases lay outside the gene matches. CDR3 sequence reads: CASSSTDRGSGYTF. The CDR3 nucleotides read TGTGCCAGCAGTTCAACGGACAGGGGAAGCGGCTACACCTTC.

The rearrangement uses TRBV6-5 and TRBJ2-7; the D gene is possibly TRBD2 (5 bases). This CDR3 has 12 residues. Trimming removed 6 bases from V and 4 bases from J, with 10 bases in between. The V gene's germline CDR1 is MNHEY and CDR2 SVGAGI. The DNA for the CDR3 is TGTGCCAGCAGAATCGGGGAGTACGAGCAGTACTTC. This sequence encodes CASRIGEYEQYF.

This clone was seen a few times. The genes are TRBV6-1 and TRBJ1-5; 7 bases line up with TRBD1. V shed 8 bases and J 5 bases; nucleotides not matched to a gene: 9. Germline loops: CDR1 MNHNS, CDR2 SASEGT. This CDR3 comprises 14 residues. CDR3 residues: CASVMDRIYQPQHF. In DNA form, the CDR3 reads TGTGCCAGCGTCATGGACAGGATATATCAGCCCCAGCATTTT.

There are a few counts of this clone. The rearrangement joins TRBV7-9 to TRBJ1-2, with 9 positions matching TRBD1. This CDR3 has 15 residues. Losses at the gene ends were 0 bases for V and 4 bases for J; bases not matched to a gene: 3. Germline CDR1 is SEHNR and CDR2 is FQNEAQ (reference sequence). Written as DNA, the CDR3 is TGTGCCAGCAGCTTAGCTGGGACAGGGACCTATGGCTACACCTTC. Translated: CASSLAGTGTYGYTF. Using reference TRBV7-9 and TRBJ1-2 for the parts outside the CDR3, the full variable domain is DTGVSQNPRHKITKRGQNVTFRCDPISEHNRLYWYRQTLGQGPEFLTYFQNEAQLEKSRLLSDRFSAERPKGSFSTLEIQRTEQGDSAMYLCASSLAGTGTYGYTFGSGTRLTVV.

The chain recombines TRBV6-5 with TRBJ2-2; 10 positions agree with TRBD2. J was trimmed by 5 bases and V by 6 bases; bases with no gene match: 6. CDR3 length equals 15 residues. Germline CDR1 is MNHEY and CDR2 is SVGAGI. CDR3 DNA: TGTGCCAGCAGGTCCGGGACTAGCGTTACCGGGGAGCTGTTTTTT. This codes for CASRSGTSVTGELFF.

This clone was seen only a few times. This chain joins TRBV28 and TRBJ2-7; TRBD2 agrees at 8 bases. This CDR3 region has 14 residues. Germline loops: CDR1 MDHEN, CDR2 SYDVKM. V gave up 5 bases and J gave up 3 bases; unmatched junction bases: 6. CDR3 in amino acids: CASSPSGGDYEQYF. The CDR3 nucleotides read TGTGCCAGCAGTCCGAGCGGGGGTGACTACGAGCAGTACTTC. Looking up the rest from reference TRBV28 and TRBJ2-7 gives the full variable domain: DVKVTQSSRYLVKRTGEKVFLECVQDMDHENMFWYRQDPGLGLRLIYFSYDVKMKEKGDIPEGYSVSREKKERFSLILESASTNQTSMYLCASSPSGGDYEQYFGPGTRLTVT.

Comment on this clone: One junction end disagrees with the germline gene, perhaps due to a read error. The chain couples TRBV9 to TRBJ1-2, with 10 nucleotides matching TRBD1. CDR3 size: 15 residues. Germline assignment: CDR1 SGDLS and CDR2 YYNGEE. DNA for the CDR3: TGTGCCAGCAGCGCCCGGACAGGGGGAGACTATGGCTACCCCTTC. It specifies CASSARTGGDYGYPF.